Listed below are T cell receptor beta chains from one sample, sequenced in a study of T cells in localized non-small cell lung cancer. This table comes from immunoSEQ multiplex PCR, and its TCRdb copy is limited to in-frame clones, with some not included. The sample lists 55,000 to 80,000 clones; approximately 84% were seen once. The sample in question was peripheral blood, obtained before any cancer treatment. These receptors were obtained from a female donor over 55 with stage I lung adenocarcinoma. Both conserved end residues are part of each CDR3. Each record gives: CDR3 length, clone size, D gene, V gene, J gene, CDR3 protein, CDR3 DNA. The D gene is left open where the match is weak. Rows give clone size only sometimes, using once, few, many, or a class for an expanded clone.

len: 16; abundance: NA; d_gene: TRBD1; v_gene: TRBV11-2; j_gene: TRBJ2-3; CDR3aa: CASSTGQGSSRDTQYF; CDR3nt: TGTGCCAGCAGCACCGGACAGGGCTCCTCGAGAGATACGCAGTATTTT
len: 13; abundance: once; d_gene: NA; v_gene: TRBV18; j_gene: TRBJ2-5; CDR3aa: CASSPPVTETQYF; CDR3nt: TGTGCCAGCTCACCACCGGTTACGGAGACCCAGTACTTC
len: 11; abundance: NA; d_gene: NA; v_gene: TRBV18; j_gene: TRBJ1-2; CDR3aa: CASSPKDGYTF; CDR3nt: TGTGCCAGCTCACCCAAGGATGGCTACACCTTC
len: 21; abundance: NA; d_gene: NA; v_gene: TRBV14; j_gene: TRBJ2-2; CDR3aa: CASSLMPGWGVQGLLTGELFF; CDR3nt: TGTGCCAGCAGCCTAATGCCTGGCTGGGGGGTACAAGGACTTTTGACCGGGGAGCTGTTTTTT
len: 16; abundance: once; d_gene: NA; v_gene: TRBV5-1; j_gene: TRBJ2-3; CDR3aa: CASSLQVGFGADTQYF; CDR3nt: TGCGCCAGCAGCTTGCAGGTGGGATTTGGTGCAGATACGCAGTATTTT
len: 11; abundance: NA; d_gene: NA; v_gene: TRBV28; j_gene: TRBJ1-1; CDR3aa: CASRQQVEAFF; CDR3nt: TGTGCCAGCAGGCAACAGGTTGAAGCTTTCTTT
len: 14; abundance: NA; d_gene: NA; v_gene: TRBV9; j_gene: TRBJ1-5; CDR3aa: CASSAGENNQPQHF; CDR3nt: TGTGCCAGCAGCGCCGGGGAGAACAATCAGCCCCAGCATTTT
len: 17; abundance: NA; d_gene: NA; v_gene: TRBV19; j_gene: TRBJ2-1; CDR3aa: CASTDRPPGVAYNEQFF; CDR3nt: TGTGCCAGTACCGACCGGCCGCCGGGAGTAGCCTACAATGAGCAGTTCTTC
len: 12; abundance: NA; d_gene: NA; v_gene: TRBV5-4; j_gene: TRBJ1-2; CDR3aa: CASSLAGNGYTF; CDR3nt: TGTGCCAGCAGCTTGGCGGGGAATGGCTACACCTTC
len: 16; abundance: few; d_gene: NA; v_gene: TRBV4-1; j_gene: TRBJ1-3; CDR3aa: CASSLPTAGSGNTIYF; CDR3nt: TGCGCCAGCAGCCTTCCGACGGCGGGCTCTGGAAACACCATATATTTT
len: 14; abundance: NA; d_gene: TRBD1; v_gene: TRBV6-1; j_gene: TRBJ2-3; CDR3aa: CASRGDRGPDTQYF; CDR3nt: TGTGCCAGCAGGGGCGACAGGGGGCCCGATACGCAGTATTTT
len: 15; abundance: NA; d_gene: NA; v_gene: TRBV7-9; j_gene: TRBJ2-2; CDR3aa: CASSLGAANTGELFF; CDR3nt: TGTGCCAGCAGCTTAGGGGCGGCGAACACCGGGGAGCTGTTTTTT
len: 15; abundance: NA; d_gene: NA; v_gene: TRBV9; j_gene: TRBJ2-2; CDR3aa: CASSVLQGNTGELFF; CDR3nt: TGTGCCAGCAGCGTATTGCAAGGAAACACCGGGGAGCTGTTTTTT
len: 13; abundance: NA; d_gene: NA; v_gene: TRBV9; j_gene: TRBJ2-5; CDR3aa: CASSVGAQETQYF; CDR3nt: TGTGCCAGCAGCGTAGGGGCCCAAGAGACCCAGTACTTC
len: 16; abundance: NA; d_gene: NA; v_gene: TRBV25-1; j_gene: TRBJ2-1; CDR3aa: CASSDSGKVYNDEQFF; CDR3nt: TGTGCCAGCAGTGATTCAGGGAAGGTCTACAACGATGAGCAGTTCTTC
len: 13; abundance: NA; d_gene: NA; v_gene: TRBV6-5; j_gene: TRBJ2-5; CDR3aa: CASSREGSETQYF; CDR3nt: TGTGCCAGCAGTCGCGAGGGATCAGAGACCCAGTACTTC
len: 16; abundance: NA; d_gene: TRBD1; v_gene: TRBV28; j_gene: TRBJ2-3; CDR3aa: CASSFGTQGAAGTQYF; CDR3nt: TGTGCCAGCAGTTTTGGCACACAGGGGGCTGCAGGGACGCAGTATTTT
len: 15; abundance: NA; d_gene: NA; v_gene: TRBV6-4; j_gene: TRBJ2-1; CDR3aa: CASSEASGSYNEQFF; CDR3nt: TGTGCCAGCAGTGAAGCGAGCGGTTCCTACAATGAGCAGTTCTTC
len: 14; abundance: NA; d_gene: NA; v_gene: TRBV27; j_gene: TRBJ1-1; CDR3aa: CASSSGGLNTEAFF; CDR3nt: TGTGCCAGCAGTTCCGGGGGACTAAACACTGAAGCTTTCTTT
len: 13; abundance: NA; d_gene: NA; v_gene: TRBV30; j_gene: TRBJ2-5; CDR3aa: CACRWSPRETQYF; CDR3nt: TGTGCCTGCCGTTGGTCCCCTAGGGAGACCCAGTACTTC
len: 14; abundance: few; d_gene: NA; v_gene: TRBV7-9; j_gene: TRBJ1-2; CDR3aa: CASSFRQGHYGYTF; CDR3nt: TGTGCCAGCAGCTTCAGGCAGGGACACTATGGCTACACCTTC
len: 16; abundance: once; d_gene: NA; v_gene: TRBV10-1; j_gene: TRBJ1-3; CDR3aa: CASSESLFGSGNTIYF; CDR3nt: TGCGCCAGCAGTGAGTCTTTGTTCGGCTCTGGAAACACCATATATTTT
len: 14; abundance: NA; d_gene: NA; v_gene: TRBV19; j_gene: TRBJ1-5; CDR3aa: CASSPQGGYQPQHF; CDR3nt: TGTGCCAGTAGTCCCCAGGGTGGGTATCAGCCCCAGCATTTT
len: 14; abundance: NA; d_gene: TRBD1; v_gene: TRBV14; j_gene: TRBJ1-3; CDR3aa: CASSSTGTGNTIYF; CDR3nt: TGTGCCAGCAGCTCGACAGGGACTGGAAACACCATATATTTT
len: 12; abundance: NA; d_gene: TRBD1; v_gene: TRBV29-1; j_gene: TRBJ1-2; CDR3aa: CSADRGLYGYTF; CDR3nt: TGCAGCGCCGACAGGGGACTCTATGGCTACACCTTC
len: 12; abundance: NA; d_gene: NA; v_gene: TRBV2; j_gene: TRBJ2-3; CDR3aa: CATQGIPDTQYF; CDR3nt: TGTGCCACCCAGGGGATCCCAGATACGCAGTATTTT
len: 11; abundance: NA; d_gene: NA; v_gene: TRBV11-3; j_gene: TRBJ2-7; CDR3aa: CASSNQGEQYF; CDR3nt: TGTGCCAGCAGCAATCAGGGCGAGCAGTACTTC
len: 14; abundance: once; d_gene: NA; v_gene: TRBV19; j_gene: TRBJ1-5; CDR3aa: CASSMWDSNQPQHF; CDR3nt: TGTGCCAGTAGTATGTGGGATAGCAATCAGCCCCAGCATTTT
len: 16; abundance: NA; d_gene: NA; v_gene: TRBV25-1; j_gene: TRBJ2-2; CDR3aa: CASSELDSRGSGELFF; CDR3nt: TGTGCCAGCAGTGAATTAGATTCTCGAGGGTCCGGGGAGCTGTTTTTT
len: 15; abundance: NA; d_gene: NA; v_gene: TRBV30; j_gene: TRBJ2-1; CDR3aa: CAWTATASSYNEQFF; CDR3nt: TGTGCCTGGACTGCGACAGCAAGTTCCTACAATGAGCAGTTCTTC
len: 20; abundance: NA; d_gene: TRBD1; v_gene: TRBV4-1; j_gene: TRBJ1-4; CDR3aa: CASSPVFMTGRYATNEKLFF; CDR3nt: TGCGCCAGCAGCCCAGTATTCATGACAGGGAGGTATGCCACTAATGAAAAACTGTTTTTT
len: 14; abundance: NA; d_gene: TRBD2; v_gene: TRBV29-1; j_gene: TRBJ2-1; CDR3aa: CSVGRAGGANEQFF; CDR3nt: TGCAGCGTGGGGAGAGCGGGAGGAGCCAATGAGCAGTTCTTC
len: 15; abundance: NA; d_gene: TRBD1; v_gene: TRBV18; j_gene: TRBJ2-2; CDR3aa: CASYPGQGNTGELFF; CDR3nt: TGTGCCAGCTACCCGGGACAGGGGAACACCGGGGAGCTGTTTTTT
len: 16; abundance: once; d_gene: NA; v_gene: TRBV7-3; j_gene: TRBJ2-1; CDR3aa: CASSPTAKSSYNEQFF; CDR3nt: TGTGCCAGCAGCCCGACAGCCAAGAGCTCCTACAATGAGCAGTTCTTC
len: 14; abundance: NA; d_gene: TRBD2; v_gene: TRBV19; j_gene: TRBJ2-1; CDR3aa: CASSIGLAGIEQFF; CDR3nt: TGTGCCAGTAGTATTGGACTAGCGGGAATTGAGCAGTTCTTC
len: 14; abundance: once; d_gene: NA; v_gene: TRBV6-1; j_gene: TRBJ2-7; CDR3aa: CASNKLRDSHEQYF; CDR3nt: TGTGCCAGCAATAAGCTGAGGGACTCCCACGAGCAGTACTTC
len: 14; abundance: NA; d_gene: TRBD2; v_gene: TRBV5-4; j_gene: TRBJ2-7; CDR3aa: CASSLASGPVGQYF; CDR3nt: TGTGCCAGCAGCTTGGCTAGCGGGCCCGTGGGGCAGTACTTC
len: 17; abundance: NA; d_gene: TRBD2; v_gene: TRBV4-1; j_gene: TRBJ2-3; CDR3aa: CASSQEEYAGVVDTQYF; CDR3nt: TGCGCCAGCAGCCAAGAGGAATACGCGGGGGTGGTAGATACGCAGTATTTT
len: 16; abundance: NA; d_gene: TRBD1; v_gene: TRBV19; j_gene: TRBJ2-1; CDR3aa: CASSIPGQGILNEQFF; CDR3nt: TGTGCCAGTAGTATCCCGGGACAGGGGATTCTCAATGAGCAGTTCTTC
len: 12; abundance: NA; d_gene: NA; v_gene: TRBV2; j_gene: TRBJ2-7; CDR3aa: CASSEGLREQYF; CDR3nt: TGTGCCAGCAGCGAGGGGTTGCGCGAGCAGTACTTC
len: 15; abundance: NA; d_gene: TRBD2; v_gene: TRBV19; j_gene: TRBJ2-7; CDR3aa: CASSYQWGGSHEQYF; CDR3nt: TGTGCCAGTAGTTATCAGTGGGGCGGGAGTCACGAGCAGTACTTC